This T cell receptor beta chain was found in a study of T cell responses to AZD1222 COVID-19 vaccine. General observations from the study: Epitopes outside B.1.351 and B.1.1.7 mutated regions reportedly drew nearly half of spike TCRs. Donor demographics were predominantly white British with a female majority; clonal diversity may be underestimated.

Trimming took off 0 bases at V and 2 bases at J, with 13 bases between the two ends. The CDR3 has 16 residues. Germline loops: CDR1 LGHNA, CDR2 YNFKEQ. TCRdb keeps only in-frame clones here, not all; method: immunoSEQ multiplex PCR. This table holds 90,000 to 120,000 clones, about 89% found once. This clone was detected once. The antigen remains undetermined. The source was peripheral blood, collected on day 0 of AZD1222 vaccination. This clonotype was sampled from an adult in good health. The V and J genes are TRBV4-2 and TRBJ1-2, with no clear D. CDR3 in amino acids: CASSQDLTEKNYGYTF. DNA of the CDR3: TGTGCCAGCAGCCAAGATTTAACTGAGAAAAACTATGGCTACACCTTC.